Each of the 2 T cell receptor beta chains below was sequenced from the same sample in a study of cytomegalovirus exposure and HLA in healthy donors. In the PCR, 60 Vbeta and 13 Jbeta primers were used. Libraries were prepared by immunoSEQ multiplex PCR; TCRdb keeps only in-frame clonotypes and omits some of them. Seen here are roughly 200,000 clones, around 89% observed once, and the top ten hold around 1%. Source material: PBMCs. Every receptor here comes from a woman between 18 and 29 years old in good health and CMV-seronegative.

This clone was observed a single time. The gene calls are TRBV5-1 and TRBJ2-2; D may be TRBD1 (5 bases). Germline V gene lookup returns CDR1 SGHRS and CDR2 YFSETQ. The ends were cut back, 0 bases at V and 9 bases at J, with 12 bases in the middle. The CDR3 loop spans 14 amino acids. The DNA for the CDR3 is TGCGCCAGCAGCTTGGACAGGTCCGTCCGGGAGCTGTTTTTT. This gives the protein CASSLDRSVRELFF.

This clone appeared a single time. This chain links TRBV28 with TRBJ2-7; unclear D gene. The germline gives CDR1 MDHEN, CDR2 SYDVKM. The length of the CDR3 is 13 residues. Trimming took off 1 base at V and 5 bases at J, with 9 bases between the two ends. The CDR3 DNA follows: TGTGCCAGCAGTTTATATGGTGCTAACGAGCAGTACTTC. Amino acid sequence: CASSLYGANEQYF.